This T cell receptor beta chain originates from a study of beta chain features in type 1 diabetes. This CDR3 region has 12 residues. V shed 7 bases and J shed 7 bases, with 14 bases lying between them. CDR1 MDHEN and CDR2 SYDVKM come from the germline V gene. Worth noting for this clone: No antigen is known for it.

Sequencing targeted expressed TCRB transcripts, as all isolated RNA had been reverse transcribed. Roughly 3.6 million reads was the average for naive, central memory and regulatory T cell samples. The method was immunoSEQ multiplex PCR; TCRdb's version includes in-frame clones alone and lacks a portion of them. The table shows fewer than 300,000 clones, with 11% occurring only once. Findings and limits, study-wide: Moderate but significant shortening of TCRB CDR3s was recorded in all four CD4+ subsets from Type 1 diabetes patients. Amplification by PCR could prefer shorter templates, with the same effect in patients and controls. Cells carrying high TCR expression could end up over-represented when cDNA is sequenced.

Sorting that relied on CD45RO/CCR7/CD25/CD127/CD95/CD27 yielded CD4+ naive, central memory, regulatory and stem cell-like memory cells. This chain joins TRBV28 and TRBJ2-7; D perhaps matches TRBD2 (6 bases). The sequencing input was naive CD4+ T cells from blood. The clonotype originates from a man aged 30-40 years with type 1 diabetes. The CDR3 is CASTSGVGEQYF. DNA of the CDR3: TGTGCCAGCACGTCGGGGGTAGGGGAGCAGTACTTC.